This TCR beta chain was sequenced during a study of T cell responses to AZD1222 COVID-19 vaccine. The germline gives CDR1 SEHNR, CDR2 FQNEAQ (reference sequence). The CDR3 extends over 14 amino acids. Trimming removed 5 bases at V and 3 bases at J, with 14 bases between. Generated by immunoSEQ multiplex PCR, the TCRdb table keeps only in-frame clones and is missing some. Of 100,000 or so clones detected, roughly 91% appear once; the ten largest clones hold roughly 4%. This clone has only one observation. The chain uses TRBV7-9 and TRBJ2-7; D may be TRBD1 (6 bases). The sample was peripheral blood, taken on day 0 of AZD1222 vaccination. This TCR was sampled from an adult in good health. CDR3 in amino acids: CASSQGLRGYEQYF. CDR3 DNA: TGTGCCAGCAGCCAGGGGCTCAGGGGCTACGAGCAGTACTTC.